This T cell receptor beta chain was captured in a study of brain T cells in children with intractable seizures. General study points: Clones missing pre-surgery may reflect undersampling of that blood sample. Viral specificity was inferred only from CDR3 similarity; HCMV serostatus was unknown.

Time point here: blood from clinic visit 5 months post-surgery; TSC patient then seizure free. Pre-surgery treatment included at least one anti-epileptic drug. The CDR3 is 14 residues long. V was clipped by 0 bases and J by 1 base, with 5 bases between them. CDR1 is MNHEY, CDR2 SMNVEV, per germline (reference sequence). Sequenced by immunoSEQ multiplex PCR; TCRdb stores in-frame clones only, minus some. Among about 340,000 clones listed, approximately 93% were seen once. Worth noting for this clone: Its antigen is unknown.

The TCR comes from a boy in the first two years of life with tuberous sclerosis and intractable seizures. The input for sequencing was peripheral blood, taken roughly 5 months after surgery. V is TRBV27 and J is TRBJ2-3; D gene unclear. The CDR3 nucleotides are TGTGCCAGCAGTTTATCCCGACGCACAGATACGCAGTATTTT. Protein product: CASSLSRRTDTQYF.